Below, one TCR beta chain is given with its context. This record belongs to a study of blood T cell repertoires in COVID-19. Sequenced by immunoSEQ multiplex PCR; TCRdb stores in-frame clones only, minus some. Of around 310,000 clones in the sample, about nine tenths were seen once. Trimming removed 6 bases from V and 7 bases from J; junction bases left unmatched: 9. The germline V gene has CDR1 SGHAT and CDR2 FQNNGV. The length of the CDR3 is 16 residues. This sequence originates from a woman aged 40 to 50 who had recovered from COVID-19. The genes are TRBV11-2 and TRBJ2-1, with 13 bases fitting TRBD2. The sample comprised PBMCs or T cells enriched from blood (not recorded which). The CDR3 nucleotides read TGTGCCAGCAGTAAGACCAGGACTAGCGGGAGAAATGAGCAGTTCTTC. Its protein product is CASSKTRTSGRNEQFF.